This entry lists 25 T cell receptor beta chains sequenced from one sample in a study of persistence of HIV-infected CD4 T cells. Cells were stimulated with CMV-infected fibroblast lysates at roughly 10 ug/mL. CD40L/CD69 double-negative CD45RO-high memory CD4+ T cells were collected. No antigens are known for them. This was the immunoSEQ version 4 assay in survey mode. Here immunoSEQ multiplex PCR was the method, and the copy in TCRdb shows in-frame clones only, minus some. Of approximately 35,000 clones detected, around 82% appear once; the ten largest clones hold over 0.7%. Sequencing used CD4+ T cells sorted from PBMCs after approximately 20-hour stimulation, obtained from a patient who received antiretroviral therapy. The receptors here all came from an adult man with HIV who was CMV-seropositive.

In this sample, this clone turned up once. CDR3 amino acids: CASSLPSGPYNEQFF. CDR3 bases: TGTGCCAGCAGCTTGCCTAGCGGGCCCTACAATGAGCAGTTCTTC. J is TRBJ2-1 and V is TRBV5-4; 8 bases match TRBD2. The CDR3 runs to 15 residues. V trimming: 1 base; J trimming: 2 bases; junction bases outside the gene matches: 2. Germline CDR1 reads SGHNT; CDR2 reads YYREEE (reference sequence). Full variable domain (outside the CDR3, taken from reference TRBV5-4 and TRBJ2-1): ETGVTQSPTHLIKTRGQQVTLRCSSQSGHNTVSWYQQALGQGPQFIFQYYREEENGRGNFPPRFSGLQFPNYSSELNVNALELDDSALYLCASSLPSGPYNEQFFGPGTRLTVL.

The chain employs TRBV10-2 and TRBJ1-2, with D possibly being TRBD1 (5 bases). Germline-derived CDR1 and CDR2 are WSHSY and SAAADI. V was cut by 6 bases and J by 5 bases, with 10 bases left in between. The CDR3 spans 12 residues. The CDR3 coding sequence is TGCGCCAGCAGCGGGGCCAGATATGGCTACACCTTC. Protein: CASSGARYGYTF.

The chain uses TRBV6-1 and TRBJ1-1, with 9 bases lining up with TRBD1. This CDR3 contains 14 residues. V was pared by 5 bases and J by 7 bases, with 8 bases of the junction left unmatched. Germline loops: CDR1 MNHNS, CDR2 SASEGT. DNA of the CDR3: TGTGCCAGCAGTTTCCGGGACAGGGTTGGTGAAGCTTTCTTT. Residues: CASSFRDRVGEAFF.

This chain uses TRBV20-1 with TRBJ2-2; D remains unclear. CDR1 is DFQATT, CDR2 SNEGSKA, per germline (reference sequence). CDR3 length: 11 amino acids. Trimming pared 5 bases from V and 6 bases from J, leaving 7 bases between. CDR3 loop: CSAGRSGELFF. The CDR3, as DNA: TGCAGTGCTGGCCGCTCCGGGGAGCTGTTTTTT.

The rearrangement uses TRBV7-9 and TRBJ1-6, with D uncertain. Germline V gene data show CDR1 as SEHNR and CDR2 as FQNEAQ (reference sequence). The ends were cut back, 1 base at V and 10 bases at J, with 11 bases in the middle. CDR3 size: 14 residues. CDR3 protein: CASSLGADQSPLHF. The CDR3 DNA reads as TGTGCCAGCAGCTTAGGCGCCGACCAATCACCCCTCCACTTT.

By proportion, this clone is medium-sized. The genes are TRBV7-9 and TRBJ1-1; no reliable D call. The CDR3 totals 12 residues. The V gene lost 5 bases and the J gene lost 4 bases, with 8 bases spanning the gap. Per germline, CDR1 SEHNR and CDR2 FQNEAQ (reference sequence). CDR3 residues: CASSNHATEAFF. As DNA, the CDR3 is TGTGCCAGCAGCAACCACGCCACTGAAGCTTTCTTT.

V gene TRBV27 combines with J gene TRBJ1-2; 7 bases map to TRBD1. The germline V gene encodes CDR1 MNHEY and CDR2 SMNVEV (reference sequence). The V and J ends lost 2 bases and 3 bases, in that order; junction bases with no gene match: 6. The CDR3 consists of 15 residues. The CDR3 here is CASSLNSRGDYGYTF. The CDR3, as DNA: TGTGCCAGCAGTTTAAATTCCAGGGGGGACTATGGCTACACCTTC.

The chain recombines TRBV29-1 with TRBJ1-5; no firm D call. Trimming cost V 4 bases and J 4 bases, with 8 bases left between them. The germline V gene has CDR1 SQVTM and CDR2 ANQGSEA. This CDR3 comprises 12 residues. The CDR3 region is CSVGWSNQPQHF. The CDR3 DNA is TGCAGCGTTGGATGGAGTAATCAGCCCCAGCATTTT.

V gene TRBV19 combines with J gene TRBJ1-2; D uncertain. This CDR3 is built from 13 residues. V lost 5 bases to trimming and J lost 0 bases, with 7 bases between them. From germline, CDR1 is LNHDA and CDR2 SQIVND (reference sequence). The CDR3 region is CASSASANYGYTF. The CDR3 nucleotides read TGTGCCAGTAGTGCCTCAGCTAACTATGGCTACACCTTC.

This chain connects TRBV27 to TRBJ2-5; tentative D call: TRBD1 (6 bases). The germline V and J ends were trimmed by 1 base and 1 base, with 16 bases remaining between them. The CDR3 extends over 17 amino acids. Germline CDR1 reads MNHEY; CDR2 reads SMNVEV (reference sequence). CDR3 amino acids: CASSLWAPGTPQETQYF. The CDR3 DNA sequence: TGTGCCAGCAGTTTATGGGCCCCTGGGACACCCCAAGAGACCCAGTACTTC.

This clone has only a few counts. The gene calls are TRBV27 and TRBJ1-1; tentative D call: TRBD1 (5 bases). This CDR3 comprises 12 residues. Trimming stripped 8 bases from V and 5 bases from J, with 12 bases between. Germline V lookup: CDR1 MNHEY, CDR2 SMNVEV (reference sequence). This CDR3 is CASGGGRTEAFF. CDR3 nucleotide sequence: TGTGCCAGCGGCGGGGGGAGGACTGAAGCTTTCTTT.

The chain recombines TRBV4-1 with TRBJ1-6; weak D call: TRBD1 (5 bases). Germline V gene lookup returns CDR1 MGHRA and CDR2 YSYEKL. Trimming cost V 0 bases and J 6 bases, with 12 bases left between them. The CDR3 sequence is 16 residues long. The CDR3 nucleotides are TGCGCCAGCAGCCAAGATGGGCAGGGAATTAATTCACCCCTCCACTTT. Protein sequence: CASSQDGQGINSPLHF.

The V gene is TRBV7-9, the J gene TRBJ1-2; 7 nucleotides agree with TRBD1. The germline gives CDR1 SEHNR, CDR2 FQNEAQ (reference sequence). J gave up 3 bases and V 1 base, and 11 bases lay outside the gene matches. The CDR3 spans 17 residues. The CDR3 is CASSLELLQGFDYGYTF. CDR3 sequence (DNA): TGTGCCAGCAGCTTAGAATTACTACAGGGGTTTGACTATGGCTACACCTTC. The full variable domain, in which reference TRBV7-9 and TRBJ1-2 provide the parts outside the CDR3, is DTGVSQNPRHKITKRGQNVTFRCDPISEHNRLYWYRQTLGQGPEFLTYFQNEAQLEKSRLLSDRFSAERPKGSFSTLEIQRTEQGDSAMYLCASSLELLQGFDYGYTFGSGTRLTVV.

The chain carries TRBV7-2 and TRBJ2-5; 7 bases are shared with TRBD1. This CDR3 is built from 15 residues. V shed 4 bases and J 4 bases; nucleotides not matched to a gene: 9. Germline V lookup: CDR1 SGHTA, CDR2 FQGNSA. The CDR3 loop reads CASSYDWTGPETQYF. DNA of the CDR3: TGTGCCAGCAGCTATGACTGGACAGGCCCAGAGACCCAGTACTTC.

V gene TRBV6-2 or TRBV6-3 combines with J gene TRBJ1-3; D call uncertain. This CDR3 comprises 15 residues. Germline V lookup: CDR1 MNHEY, CDR2 SVGEGT. Trimming took 0 bases from V and 0 from J, leaving 6 bases between them. The CDR3, as DNA: TGTGCCAGCAGTTACTCTGCCTACTCTGGAAACACCATATATTTT. Protein product: CASSYSAYSGNTIYF.

The sample holds a few counts of this clone. Sequence at one end of the junction differs from germline and may be a read error. The genes are TRBV23-1 and TRBJ2-5; D perhaps matches TRBD1 (6 bases). TRBV23-1 is an ORF for which the function is uncertain. The CDR3 has 11 residues. The CDR3, as DNA: TGCGCCAGCAGTCAGGGACAAGGTGAAAACTTC. Amino acid sequence: CASSQGQGENF.

CDR3 nucleotide sequence: TGTGCCAGCAGCTCCGGACGGAACACTGAAGCTTTCTTT. Encoded protein: CASSSGRNTEAFF. The chain links TRBV12-3 or TRBV12-4 to TRBJ1-1; no reliable D call. V gave up 6 bases and J gave up 1 base, with 9 bases separating them. The CDR3 spans 13 residues.

The chain carries TRBV14 and TRBJ1-1, with 8 bases matching TRBD1. Germline values: CDR1 SGHDN, CDR2 FVKESK. V was clipped by 1 base and J by 1 base; unmatched bases: 5. The CDR3 has 16 amino acids. CDR3 protein: CASSQARGPRNTEAFF. CDR3 nucleotides: TGTGCCAGCAGCCAAGCCAGGGGGCCAAGGAACACTGAAGCTTTCTTT.

V and J are TRBV9 and TRBJ1-4; D is unclear. CDR1 is SGDLS and CDR2 is YYNGEE in the germline V gene. Trimming removed 0 bases at V and 10 bases at J, with 16 bases between. The CDR3 contains 15 residues. As DNA, the CDR3 is TGTGCCAGCAGCGTAGCCGAAAGAGGAACCGTAAAACTGTTTTTT. The encoded protein is CASSVAERGTVKLFF.

This sequence joins TRBV9 and TRBJ2-2; TRBD1 matches 9 bases. From germline, CDR1 is SGDLS and CDR2 YYNGEE. V lost 4 bases to trimming and J lost 5 bases; unmatched junction nucleotides: 6. This CDR3 comprises 15 residues. The CDR3 DNA reads as TGTGCCAGCAGCACGGGACAGGGAGCGACCGGGGAGCTGTTTTTT. This encodes CASSTGQGATGELFF.

V is TRBV7-2 and J is TRBJ1-1; D perhaps matches TRBD1 (6 bases). The CDR3 contains 14 residues. Germline V gives CDR1 SGHTA, CDR2 FQGNSA. V dropped 6 bases and J dropped 0 bases, with 11 bases sitting between them. The CDR3 region has the DNA TGTGCCAGCAGTTCAGGACAGTTGAACACTGAAGCTTTCTTT. It specifies CASSSGQLNTEAFF.

The genes are TRBV29-1 and TRBJ2-7; 7 bases are shared with TRBD1. The CDR3 runs to 13 residues. Germline V gene lookup returns CDR1 SQVTM and CDR2 ANQGSEA. The CDR3: CSTMGQNSYEQYF. The CDR3 DNA reads TGCAGTACGATGGGACAGAACTCCTACGAGCAGTACTTC.

The chain's CDR3 is CASSAQITGEQFF. Written as DNA, the CDR3 is TGTGCCAGCAGCGCTCAAATTACGGGTGAGCAGTTCTTC. J is TRBJ2-1 and V is TRBV9; D uncertain. Germline lookup yields CDR1 SGDLS and CDR2 YYNGEE. The CDR3 covers 13 residues. Trimming left V 3 bases short and J 9 bases short, with 13 bases between.

Turning to this clone: Additional DNA sequences in this sample encode the identical CDR3. V and J are TRBV19 and TRBJ1-1; no definite D call. From germline, CDR1 is LNHDA and CDR2 SQIVND (reference sequence). The CDR3 consists of 14 residues. The germline V and J ends were trimmed by 2 bases and 2 bases, with 9 bases remaining between them. The CDR3, as DNA: TGTGCCAGTAGTATAAGAGGGCCTAACACTGAAGCTTTCTTT. Amino acids: CASSIRGPNTEAFF.

V gene TRBV12-3 or TRBV12-4 combines with J gene TRBJ2-2, with D uncertain. This CDR3 contains 13 residues. Trimming took off 3 bases at V and 6 bases at J, with 8 bases between the two ends. CDR3 sequence reads: CASSFGRAGELFF. The CDR3 DNA sequence: TGTGCCAGCAGTTTTGGAAGGGCCGGGGAGCTGTTTTTT.